The 19 T cell receptor beta chains below were found in one sample sequenced in a study of metastatic and nonmetastatic thyroid tumors. Patients had received no treatment of any kind before thyroid surgery. TCRdb reanalyzed the PCR reads via MiXCR. The sample records fewer than 35,000 clones, 11% being singletons. Sequenced input: blood. The receptor source for this set is a female donor with papillary thyroid cancer or a benign thyroid nodule (not recorded which). Some clones in this sample may be carry-over from other donors' samples.

A remark on this clone: A much larger clone differs by one base, so this may be a read error. The CDR3 sequence: CASSSGIFSYEQYF. For the CDR3, the DNA is TGTGCCAGCAGCTCTGGAATTTTCTCCTACGAGCAGTACTTC. The V gene is TRBV5-6, the J gene TRBJ2-7; D is uncertain. V dropped 3 bases and J dropped 0 bases, with 10 bases sitting between them. Germline V gene lookup returns CDR1 SGHDT and CDR2 YYEEEE. This CDR3 has 14 amino acids. Together with reference TRBV5-6 and TRBJ2-7, the CDR3 gives the full variable domain: DAGVTQSPTHLIKTRGQQVTLRCSPKSGHDTVSWYQQALGQGPQFIFQYYEEEERQRGNFPDRFSGHQFPNYSSELNVNALLLGDSALYLCASSSGIFSYEQYFGPGTRLTVT.

This clone was picked up many times. V gene TRBV5-1 combines with J gene TRBJ2-3, with TRBD1 matching over 8 bases. The CDR3 totals 15 residues. V shed 4 bases, J shed 0 bases, and the junction held 4 bases outside the gene matches. CDR1 is SGHRS and CDR2 is YFSETQ in the germline V gene. CDR3 nucleotide sequence: TGCGCCAGCAGCATCGGGACAGGTAGCACAGATACGCAGTATTTT. Translating gives CASSIGTGSTDTQYF.

This clone appeared many times. V usage is TRBV11-2 and J usage is TRBJ2-7; D may be TRBD2 (6 bases). The CDR3 has 17 amino acids. Trimming removed 5 bases at V and 6 bases at J, with 26 bases between. The germline gives CDR1 SGHAT, CDR2 FQNNGV. Written as DNA, the CDR3 is TGTGCCAGCAGCCTGATATACAGCCCGGGAGCCTTACGCGAGCAGTACTTC. This codes for CASSLIYSPGALREQYF.

This clone was counted ten times or more. V is TRBV19 and J is TRBJ1-3; 8 bases match TRBD1. In germline, CDR1 is LNHDA, CDR2 SQIVND (reference sequence). Germline trimming cut 7 bases from V and 2 bases from J; bases unmatched to any gene: 4. The CDR3 is 14 residues long. CDR3 in DNA: TGTGCCAGTATGACAGGGGCGACTGGAAACACCATATATTTT. Its protein is CASMTGATGNTIYF. Using reference TRBV19 and TRBJ1-3 for the parts outside the CDR3, the full variable domain is DGGITQSPKYLFRKEGQNVTLSCEQNLNHDAMYWYRQDPGQGLRLIYYSQIVNDFQKGDIAEGYSVSREKKESFPLTVTSAQKNPTAFYLCASMTGATGNTIYFGEGSWLTVV.

This chain connects TRBV20-1 to TRBJ1-2; TRBD1 matches 7 bases. Germline CDR1 is DFQATT and CDR2 is SNEGSKA (reference sequence). The CDR3 is 13 amino acids. The ends lost 5 bases at V and 2 bases at J; junction bases unmatched: 5. The CDR3 here is CSAGTGANYGYTF. CDR3 in DNA: TGCAGTGCTGGAACAGGGGCAAACTATGGCTACACCTTC.

This clone was recorded many times. The chain employs TRBV20-1 and TRBJ2-7; D is ambiguous. CDR1 and CDR2 (germline): DFQATT, SNEGSKA (reference sequence). The CDR3 is 10 amino acids. Trimming shortened V by 6 bases and J by 6 bases, and 9 bases separated the two germline ends. The CDR3 here is CSAPKGEQYF. CDR3 nucleotide sequence: TGCAGTGCCCCCAAAGGCGAGCAGTACTTC.

This clone was found many times. V usage is TRBV20-1 and J usage is TRBJ1-2, with 8 bases matching TRBD1. The CDR3 is made up of 15 amino acids. V dropped 0 bases and J dropped 3; count of bases not matched to a gene: 6. Germline lookup yields CDR1 DFQATT and CDR2 SNEGSKA (reference sequence). This chain's CDR3 is CSARETGQVYYGYTF. As DNA, the CDR3 is TGCAGTGCTAGAGAAACGGGACAGGTCTACTATGGCTACACCTTC.

This clone showed up many times. The rearrangement joins TRBV19 to TRBJ2-5; no reliable D call. The V and J ends lost 3 bases and 2 bases respectively, with 7 bases between them. Germline CDR1 LNHDA, CDR2 SQIVND (reference sequence). This CDR3 has 13 amino acids. Here the CDR3 DNA reads TGTGCCAGTAGTATGAATCCTCAAGAGACCCAGTACTTC. It encodes CASSMNPQETQYF.

This clone was picked up many times. The chain recombines TRBV11-2 with TRBJ2-3; D gene ambiguous. The V end was cut by 2 bases, the J end by 6 bases, with 12 bases between. The CDR3 extends over 14 amino acids. Germline loops: CDR1 SGHAT, CDR2 FQNNGV. CDR3 region: CASSLLLGVDTQYF. The CDR3 nucleotides read TGTGCCAGCAGCTTATTACTTGGGGTGGATACGCAGTATTTT.

Comment on this clone: A much larger clone lies a single base off, so this may be a read error. The chain has TRBV11-2 and TRBJ2-2; D is uncertain. Per germline, CDR1 SGHAT and CDR2 FQNNGV. The CDR3 runs to 16 residues. CDR3 in DNA: TGTGCCAGCATCTTAGATTGGGTGTCGAACACCGGGGAGCTGTTTTTT. Its translation is CASILDWVSNTGELFF.

V is TRBV10-3 and J is TRBJ1-2; 8 bases align to TRBD1. Germline V gene data show CDR1 as ENHRY and CDR2 as SYGVKD. This CDR3 region has 14 residues. After removal of 4 bases from V and 8 bases from J, the junction contained 9 bases not matched to a gene. CDR3 in DNA: TGTGCCATCAGTGGGGGGACAGGAATCGAGGGCTACACCTTC. Its translation: CAISGGTGIEGYTF.

Turning to this clone: Germline and junction disagree at one end, which may indicate a read error. The V call is TRBV11-3, the J call TRBJ1-3, with TRBD1 matching 8 bases. This CDR3 contains 15 residues. Germline V gives CDR1 SGHNT, CDR2 YENEEA. CDR3 sequence: CASGFAGGIGNTIYF. CDR3 nucleotides: TGTGCCAGCGGCTTCGCAGGGGGCATTGGAAACACCATATATTTT.

This clone came up many times. The chain recombines TRBV6-1 with TRBJ1-1, with D tentatively TRBD1 (5 bases). From germline, CDR1 is MNHNS and CDR2 SASEGT. The length of the CDR3 is 15 residues. The germline V and J ends were trimmed by 8 bases and 1 base, with 17 bases remaining between them. CDR3 in DNA: TGTGCCAGCCAAGGGGCTGGACATCCGAACACTGAAGCTTTCTTT. Amino acids: CASQGAGHPNTEAFF.

This clone was seen ten or more times. The gene calls are TRBV7-3 and TRBJ2-2; D is unclear. Germline loops: CDR1 SGHTA, CDR2 FQGTGA. The V gene lost 5 bases and the J gene lost 7 bases, with 14 bases spanning the gap. The CDR3 is 14 residues long. The DNA of the CDR3 is TGTGCCAGCAGCCAATCTAAAGGAATCGGGGAGCTGTTTTTT. Translation: CASSQSKGIGELFF.

Turning to this clone: The junction departs from germline at one end; a sequencing error may be responsible. The chain couples TRBV7-2 to TRBJ2-1, with no clear D. CDR3 length equals 14 residues. Germline V gene sequence: CDR1 SGHTA, CDR2 FQGNSA. The CDR3 sequence: CASSVAGTYNEQFF. CDR3 bases: TGTGCCAGCAGCGTAGCCGGTACCTACAATGAGCAGTTCTTC.

The rearrangement joins TRBV4-2 to TRBJ2-2; 8 bases are shared with TRBD1. Looked up from germline, CDR1 is LGHNA and CDR2 is YNFKEQ. The trim removed 1 base at V and 3 bases at J, leaving 4 bases unmatched. The CDR3 is 16 amino acids. CDR3 DNA sequence: TGTGCCAGCAGCCAAGGAAACAGGGGGTACACCGGGGAGCTGTTTTTT. It codes for CASSQGNRGYTGELFF.

Many counts were recorded for this clone. A read error may account for a junction end that differs from germline. This rearrangement joins TRBV2 to TRBJ1-2; no reliable D call. The length of the CDR3 is 12 residues. Germline V lookup: CDR1 SNHLY, CDR2 FYNNEI. The CDR3 DNA follows: TGTGCCAGCAGTGAAGAACACCTGGGTAGGGCCTTC. Amino acids: CASSEEHLGRAF.

This clone has ten or more counts. The J gene is TRBJ1-2, the V gene TRBV28; D call uncertain. Per the germline V gene, CDR1 is MDHEN and CDR2 is SYDVKM. This CDR3 is built from 16 residues. V gave up 3 bases and J gave up 5 bases, with 19 bases separating them. The CDR3, as DNA: TGTGCCAGCAGTTTGGCAAATCCGACGAAGACTTATGGCTACACCTTC. Protein product: CASSLANPTKTYGYTF.

In this sample, this clone turned up many times. The V and J genes are TRBV20-1 and TRBJ2-7, with 11 positions matching TRBD2. V was pared by 7 bases and J by 2 bases, with 13 bases of the junction left unmatched. This CDR3 comprises 16 residues. Germline CDR1 DFQATT, CDR2 SNEGSKA (reference sequence). Here the CDR3 DNA reads TGCAGTGTTACGGAAACGGGACTAGCGGAAACCTACGAGCAGTACTTC. It specifies CSVTETGLAETYEQYF.